The 30 T cell receptor beta chains presented below share a single source sample, sequenced in a study of spatial heterogeneity in lung cancer. Time point given: sample taken at primary tumor resection. Sequencing of whole RNA from tumor, nontumor lung or frozen PBMC involved no sorting. MiXCR, applied by TCRdb to the 5' RACE reads, yields one record per CDR3 protein. The sample records 40,000 or so distinct CDR3 sequences, around 7.2% being singletons. The material sequenced was PBMCs, taken at surgery. These receptors came from a male donor with early-stage non-small cell lung cancer.

The sample holds a few counts of this clonotype. The genes are TRBV7-9 and TRBJ1-1; the match to TRBD1 covers 8 bases. Trimming at V came to 5 bases and at J to 4 bases, leaving 12 bases not matched to a gene. This CDR3 is built from 16 residues. CDR1 SEHNR and CDR2 FQNEAQ come from the germline V gene (reference sequence). This CDR3 reads CASSRETGVEGTEAFF. CDR3 bases: TGTGCCAGCAGCAGAGAGACAGGGGTCGAGGGCACTGAAGCTTTCTTT.

This clonotype was detected ten times or more. The chain carries TRBV4-3 and TRBJ2-1, with D possibly being TRBD1 or TRBD2 (5 bases each). The CDR3 spans 13 residues. The germline CDR1 and CDR2 sequences are LGHNA and YSLEER. V was shortened by 6 bases and J by 9 bases, with 15 bases between the two germline ends. In nucleotides, the CDR3 is TGCGCCAGCAGTAGGTCATCAGGGAGTGAGCAGTTCTTC. It codes for CASSRSSGSEQFF.

This clonotype has at least ten counts. The gene calls are TRBV6-2 or TRBV6-3 and TRBJ2-2; D possibly corresponds to TRBD2 (6 bases). The CDR3 spans 14 residues. Germline V CDR1 and CDR2: MNHEY, SVGEGT. V was shortened by 1 base and J by 6 bases, with 9 bases between the two germline ends. The CDR3 is CASSYWRGAGELFF. The CDR3 nucleotides read TGTGCCAGCAGTTACTGGAGGGGTGCCGGGGAGCTGTTTTTT.

This clonotype was found many times. The V and J genes are TRBV7-9 and TRBJ1-2; D remains unclear. Deletions cut 7 bases from V and 3 bases from J, with 18 bases between. The CDR3 runs to 15 residues. Germline CDR1 reads SEHNR; CDR2 reads FQNEAQ (reference sequence). The CDR3 DNA reads TGTGCCAGCACCCCAGGAGGGAACAGTTACTATGGCTACACCTTC. Amino acids: CASTPGGNSYYGYTF.

V gene TRBV6-5 combines with J gene TRBJ2-3; perhaps TRBD2 as D (6 bases). V lost 0 bases, J lost 6 bases, and 25 bases lay in between. This CDR3 spans 19 amino acids. Germline-derived CDR1 and CDR2 are MNHEY and SVGAGI. The DNA for the CDR3 is TGTGCCAGCAGTTACTCGGGGTTCGCTTCGGGCGGGAAGGTGGATACGCAGTATTTT. This sequence encodes CASSYSGFASGGKVDTQYF.

This clonotype was recorded many times. The chain couples TRBV6-6 to TRBJ2-1; tentatively, D is TRBD1 (6 bases). Germline V gives CDR1 MNHNY, CDR2 SVGAGI (reference sequence). CDR3 length: 11 amino acids. The V gene lost 6 bases and the J gene lost 7 bases, with 7 bases spanning the gap. CDR3 sequence (DNA): TGTGCCAGCAGCAGGGGTAATGAGCAGTTCTTC. Translating it yields CASSRGNEQFF.

This clonotype was seen a handful of times. V gene TRBV20-1 combines with J gene TRBJ2-2, with a possible D match to TRBD2 (6 bases). The CDR3 covers 14 residues. CDR1 and CDR2 (germline): DFQATT, SNEGSKA (reference sequence). V was shortened by 6 bases and J by 1 base, with 12 bases between the two germline ends. This CDR3 is CSALGGENTGELFF. The CDR3 coding sequence is TGCAGTGCCTTGGGGGGAGAGAACACCGGGGAGCTGTTTTTT.

This clonotype was found many times. The chain combines TRBV25-1 with TRBJ2-6; TRBD2 agrees at 8 bases. This CDR3 is 18 amino acids long. V shed 5 bases and J 1 base; nucleotides not matched to a gene: 10. The germline gives CDR1 MGHDK, CDR2 SYGVNS. CDR3 sequence: CASSPPGGAFSGANVLTF. CDR3 coding DNA: TGTGCCAGCAGTCCCCCGGGAGGGGCCTTTTCTGGGGCCAACGTCCTGACTTTC. Together with reference TRBV25-1 and TRBJ2-6, the CDR3 gives the full variable domain: EADIYQTPRYLVIGTGKKITLECSQTMGHDKMYWYQQDPGMELHLIHYSYGVNSTEKGDLSSESTVSRIRTEHFPLTLESARPSHTSQYLCASSPPGGAFSGANVLTFGAGSRLTVL.

In its sample, this clonotype was seen many times. The CDR3: CASSLGLAGRSTYEQYF. CDR3 DNA: TGTGCCAGCAGTTTAGGCCTAGCGGGCCGATCGACCTACGAGCAGTACTTC. V usage is TRBV28 and J usage is TRBJ2-7; TRBD2 matches at 8 bases. Trimming removed 2 bases from V and 2 bases from J; junction bases left unmatched: 11. From germline, CDR1 is MDHEN and CDR2 SYDVKM. The CDR3 is made up of 17 amino acids.

The chain joins TRBV20-1 to TRBJ2-1; D uncertain. Trimming removed 6 bases at V and 0 bases at J, with 15 bases between. This CDR3 comprises 15 residues. Germline V lookup: CDR1 DFQATT, CDR2 SNEGSKA (reference sequence). The CDR3 here is CSARLQSLSYNEQFF. The CDR3, as DNA: TGCAGTGCCCGCCTACAGAGCCTCTCCTACAATGAGCAGTTCTTC.

The genes are TRBV6-1 and TRBJ1-5, with D tentatively TRBD1 (6 bases). CDR1 and CDR2 from the germline V gene are MNHNS and SASEGT. This CDR3 is 14 amino acids long. Trimming left V 3 bases short and J 2 bases short, with 8 bases between. CDR3 DNA: TGTGCCAGCAGTGAGTACAGGGGCAATCAGCCCCAGCATTTT. Translation gives CASSEYRGNQPQHF.

The chain couples TRBV2 to TRBJ1-6, with TRBD1 identical over 10 bases. The J segment lost 7 bases and the V segment lost 3 bases, leaving 3 bases of the junction unmatched. The CDR3 is 15 amino acids. Looked up from germline, CDR1 is SNHLY and CDR2 is FYNNEI. CDR3 nucleotides: TGTGCCAGCAGTGACTGGGACAGGGGCAATTCACCCCTCCACTTT. It yields the protein CASSDWDRGNSPLHF.

Relative to its sample, this clonotype is large. V usage is TRBV21-1 and J usage is TRBJ2-7; the table names TRBD1, a call not compared with the DNA. TRBV21-1 has pseudogene status. This CDR3 has 17 amino acids. The CDR3 DNA is TGTGCCAGCACGGGCTGGAGGGGACAGGGGGCGTCCTACGAGCAGTACGTC. It translates to CASTGWRGQGASYEQYV.

The chain links TRBV25-1 to TRBJ1-1, with a possible D match to TRBD1 (5 bases). CDR1 and CDR2 (germline): MGHDK, SYGVNS. Trimming cost V 6 bases and J 3 bases, with 11 bases left between them. The CDR3 is made up of 13 amino acids. The CDR3 DNA reads TGTGCCAGCAGAGCCCGACAGCACACTGAAGCTTTCTTT. It yields the protein CASRARQHTEAFF.

This clonotype was found many times. The chain joins TRBV12-3 or TRBV12-4 to TRBJ1-1; D unresolved. Trimming cost V 3 bases and J 1 base, with 9 bases left between them. The CDR3 length is 14 residues. CDR3 loop: CASSLSGENTEAFF. The CDR3 region has the DNA TGTGCCAGCAGTTTGAGCGGCGAGAACACTGAAGCTTTCTTT.

This clonotype was counted many times. This rearrangement joins TRBV5-1 to TRBJ1-1, with 8 bases that match TRBD1. V trimming: 3 bases; J trimming: 0 bases; junction bases outside the gene matches: 7. Germline loops: CDR1 SGHRS, CDR2 YFSETQ. CDR3 length: 16 amino acids. Here the CDR3 DNA reads TGCGCCAGCAGCTCCCGACAGGGGAGGATGAACACTGAAGCTTTCTTT. Residues: CASSSRQGRMNTEAFF.

This clonotype was seen repeatedly, ten times or more. The chain combines TRBV20-1 with TRBJ1-5; weak D call: TRBD1 (5 bases). V was pared by 2 bases and J by 13 bases, with 12 bases between. CDR3 length: 11 amino acids. Germline V gene data show CDR1 as DFQATT and CDR2 as SNEGSKA (reference sequence). DNA of the CDR3: TGCAGTGCTAGACGGGACCGATTGCAGCATTTT. This gives the protein CSARRDRLQHF.

In regard to this clonotype: A much larger clonotype is one base distant, so this may be a read error. This chain joins TRBV24-1 and TRBJ2-1, with 8 bases aligning to TRBD2. The V gene's germline CDR1 is KGHDR and CDR2 SFDVKD. The J segment lost 8 bases and the V segment lost 7 bases, leaving 9 bases of the junction unmatched. This CDR3 is built from 14 residues. CDR3 loop: CATSHGSGRDEQFF. The CDR3 coding sequence is TGTGCCACCAGCCATGGGAGCGGGAGAGATGAGCAGTTCTTC.

This clonotype has ten or more counts. This chain joins TRBV27 and TRBJ2-3; 7 bases fit TRBD2. The trim removed 2 bases at V and 6 bases at J, leaving 2 bases unmatched. CDR3 length: 13 amino acids. Germline loops: CDR1 MNHEY, CDR2 SMNVEV (reference sequence). The CDR3 protein is CASSLDGGDTQYF. CDR3 nucleotide sequence: TGTGCCAGCAGTTTAGACGGGGGGGATACGCAGTATTTT.

This clonotype came up a few times. The V gene is TRBV18, the J gene TRBJ1-5; D may be TRBD1 (6 bases). The CDR3 is 14 residues long. V was trimmed by 3 bases and J by 3 bases, leaving 9 bases between them. The germline gives CDR1 KGHSH, CDR2 LQKENI. CDR3 DNA: TGTGCCAGCTCACCTGGACAGACCAATCAGCCCCAGCATTTT. Translated, it gives CASSPGQTNQPQHF.

This clonotype occurred many times. The chain links TRBV5-1 to TRBJ1-5, with D unresolved. The V gene's germline CDR1 is SGHRS and CDR2 YFSETQ. The V end lost 0 bases, the J end lost 1 base, and 2 bases lay between the germline ends. The CDR3 runs to 13 residues. CDR3 sequence reads: CASSLDSNQPQHF. In DNA form, the CDR3 reads TGCGCCAGCAGCTTGGACAGCAATCAGCCCCAGCATTTT.

Of note for this clonotype: The junction shows a germline mismatch at one end, possibly a read error. V is TRBV7-2 and J is TRBJ1-2; D perhaps matches TRBD1 (5 bases). The CDR3 is 14 amino acids. Germline V gene lookup returns CDR1 SGHTA and CDR2 FQGNSA. The CDR3, as DNA: TGTGCCAGCAACTTATTCCAGGGCAGGGAGGGGTACACCTTC. Its protein product is CASNLFQGREGYTF. Together with reference TRBV7-2 and TRBJ1-2, the CDR3 gives the full variable domain: GAGVSQSPSNKVTEKGKDVELRCDPISGHTALYWYRQSLGQGLEFLIYFQGNSAPDKSGLPSDRFSAERTGGSVSTLTIQRTQQEDSAVYLCASNLFQGREGYTFGSGTRLTVV.

This clonotype was detected many times. This chain uses TRBV29-1 with TRBJ1-1; D is uncertain. Germline loops: CDR1 SQVTM, CDR2 ANQGSEA. V was pared by 0 bases and J by 8 bases, with 10 bases between. CDR3 size: 12 residues. DNA for the CDR3: TGCAGCGTTGAAGACTCGGGAACGGAAGCTTTCTTT. This translates into CSVEDSGTEAFF.

This clonotype was found many times. The chain combines TRBV24-1 with TRBJ2-3; D unresolved. Trimming took off 10 bases at V and 2 bases at J, with 12 bases between the two ends. Germline V lookup: CDR1 KGHDR, CDR2 SFDVKD. The CDR3 has 13 residues. CDR3 DNA sequence: TGTGCCACTCTGGACGGTAACACAGATACGCAGTATTTT. Translating it yields CATLDGNTDTQYF.

At least ten counts were recorded for this clonotype. The V call is TRBV12-3 or TRBV12-4, the J call TRBJ2-7; weak D call: TRBD2 (5 bases). The V gene lost 8 bases and the J gene lost 4 bases, with 15 bases spanning the gap. CDR3 size: 13 residues. CDR3 nucleotide sequence: TGTGCCAGCGGGTTAGGAGGAGTATACGAGCAGTACTTC. Protein product: CASGLGGVYEQYF.

The chain couples TRBV7-3 to TRBJ2-1; TRBD2 aligns across 9 bases. The CDR3 extends over 14 amino acids. Germline loops: CDR1 SGHTA, CDR2 FQGTGA. Trimming at V came to 5 bases and at J to 8 bases, leaving 7 bases not matched to a gene. This CDR3 is CASSPLAGSDEQFF. The CDR3 DNA is TGTGCCAGCAGCCCGCTAGCGGGGTCCGATGAGCAGTTCTTC.

The table lists this clonotype with many counts. The rearrangement joins TRBV2 to TRBJ2-6; D is uncertain. Trimming cost V 8 bases and J 0 bases, with 8 bases left between them. Per germline, CDR1 SNHLY and CDR2 FYNNEI. The CDR3 runs to 14 residues. DNA for the CDR3: TGTGCCAGCCGGGCCGTCTCTGGGGCCAACGTCCTGACTTTC. It translates to CASRAVSGANVLTF.

This clonotype was observed at least ten times. The chain has TRBV5-1 and TRBJ2-1; perhaps TRBD2 as D (6 bases). This CDR3 contains 14 residues. The V gene lost 2 bases and the J gene lost 2 bases, with 8 bases spanning the gap. CDR1 and CDR2 (germline): SGHRS, YFSETQ. The CDR3 loop is CASSFGGAYNEQFF. CDR3 coding DNA: TGCGCCAGCAGCTTCGGGGGAGCCTACAATGAGCAGTTCTTC.

Many counts were recorded for this clonotype. J is TRBJ2-7 and V is TRBV27; D not resolved. V lost 2 bases and J lost 2, with 10 bases in between. CDR3 length: 14 residues. Germline V gene data show CDR1 as MNHEY and CDR2 as SMNVEV (reference sequence). The CDR3 coding sequence is TGTGCCAGCAGTTTAACGACCGAGACCTACGAGCAGTACTTC. Residues: CASSLTTETYEQYF.

V gene TRBV19 combines with J gene TRBJ1-5; 8 bases map to TRBD1. V gave up 7 bases and J gave up 2 bases; unmatched junction bases: 4. Germline CDR1 LNHDA, CDR2 SQIVND (reference sequence). This CDR3 contains 14 residues. For the CDR3, the DNA is TGTGCCAGTAACAGGGGGGAGGGCAATCAGCCCCAGCATTTT. It codes for CASNRGEGNQPQHF.